The source of this T cell receptor (beta chain) is a study of T-cell memory formation after mild COVID-19. TCRdb redid the calling of the 5' RACE reads with MiXCR, one entry per CDR3 protein. The sample holds some 350,000 distinct CDR3 sequences; 13% are singletons and the top ten take about a fifth. Trimming cost V 1 base and J 10 bases; bases outside gene matches: 10. The CDR3 has 16 residues. Germline V lookup: CDR1 SGHTA, CDR2 FQGNSA. This clonotype was seen only a few times. This clonotype originated in a man aged 18 to 30 who had mild COVID-19 (a few samples of this study predate the infection). Cell type and time point are not known. Sequences were obtained from PBMCs or a T cell subset sorted from them (not recorded which). The chain has TRBV7-2 and TRBJ2-5; 12 nucleotides agree with TRBD2. This CDR3 is CASSLGGTSGRRDQYF. In DNA form, the CDR3 reads TGTGCCAGCAGCTTAGGGGGGACTAGCGGGCGACGAGACCAGTACTTC.